This TCR beta chain was observed in a study of early T cells in non-severe SARS-CoV-2 infection. Study overall: Bulk RNA taken from unsorted whole blood was sequenced, leaving chains unpaired.

A word on this clonotype: Its specificity is not known.

Each single cDNA molecule received a unique molecular identifier. A single record per CDR3 protein comes from TCRdb applying MiXCR to the 5' RACE reads. This table has roughly 99,000 distinct CDR3 sequences, around 10% appearing once. The V gene's germline CDR1 is MNHEY and CDR2 SMNVEV (reference sequence). The CDR3 has 12 amino acids. V was cut by 8 bases and J by 9 bases, with 14 bases left in between. Overall study results and limits: Clonotype matching in VDJdb favored anti-spike CD8 responses and did not capture private and CD4 specificities.

The source material was whole blood. The chain links TRBV27 to TRBJ2-1, with D perhaps being TRBD1 or TRBD2 (5 bases each). This clonotype was obtained from an adult who was a healthcare worker with PCR-confirmed SARS-CoV-2 infection or an uninfected control (not recorded which). CDR3 bases: TGTGCCAGCCGTCGTGTGGGGACTGAGCAGTTCTTC. It codes for CASRRVGTEQFF.